Below are 2 T cell receptor beta chains sequenced from a single sample in a study of blood T cell repertoires in COVID-19. Here immunoSEQ multiplex PCR was the method, and the copy in TCRdb shows in-frame clones only, minus some. The table shows about 200,000 clones, with around 90% occurring only once. The sequencing input was peripheral blood. The source of these receptors is a human donor in a cohort sampled during active COVID-19.

This clone was picked up a small number of times. V gene TRBV25-1 combines with J gene TRBJ1-5, with a tentative D call TRBD1 (6 bases). Trimming pared 1 base from V and 3 bases from J, leaving 13 bases between. Germline V CDR1 and CDR2: MGHDK, SYGVNS. The CDR3 spans 16 residues. CDR3 nucleotides: TGTGCCAGCAGTGAATCTGGCAGGGGATACAATCAGCCCCAGCATTTT. It codes for CASSESGRGYNQPQHF.

The CDR3, as DNA: TGTGCCAGCAGCCAAGGGACTAGCGGGACCTACGAGCAGTACTTC. It encodes CASSQGTSGTYEQYF. V and J are TRBV4-2 and TRBJ2-7, with 12 bases matching TRBD2. The CDR3 runs to 15 residues. Germline V lookup: CDR1 LGHNA, CDR2 YNFKEQ. J was trimmed by 2 bases and V by 1 base; bases with no gene match: 0.